One and the same sample provided the 4 T cell receptor beta chains below, sequenced in a study of blood T cell repertoires in COVID-19. Libraries were prepared by immunoSEQ multiplex PCR; TCRdb keeps only in-frame clonotypes and omits some of them. The sample consists of about 400,000 clones, about 90% of them appearing once. Specimen: PBMCs or T cells enriched from blood (not recorded which). These receptors all stem from a woman aged 30 to 39 who had recovered from COVID-19.

This clone was counted a single time. J is TRBJ2-1 and V is TRBV5-4; no definite D call. CDR3 length: 15 amino acids. Germline assignment: CDR1 SGHNT and CDR2 YYREEE (reference sequence). Trimming left V 4 bases short and J 0 bases short, with 11 bases between. The CDR3 nucleotides are TGTGCCAGCAGCCCACCGTCCAGCTCCTACAATGAGCAGTTCTTC. Protein: CASSPPSSSYNEQFF.

The V gene is TRBV5-6, the J gene TRBJ1-5; D possibly corresponds to TRBD1 (6 bases). Trimming took off 4 bases at V and 4 bases at J, with 9 bases between the two ends. Looked up from germline, CDR1 is SGHDT and CDR2 is YYEEEE. This CDR3 is built from 13 residues. The CDR3 sequence is CASSRGQNQPQHF. The CDR3 nucleotides read TGTGCCAGCAGCCGTGGACAGAATCAGCCCCAGCATTTT. The whole variable domain, filled in from reference TRBV5-6 and TRBJ1-5, reads DAGVTQSPTHLIKTRGQQVTLRCSPKSGHDTVSWYQQALGQGPQFIFQYYEEEERQRGNFPDRFSGHQFPNYSSELNVNALLLGDSALYLCASSRGQNQPQHFGDGTRLSIL.

This clone appeared a single time. This sequence joins TRBV5-1 and TRBJ2-1; 14 nucleotides line up with TRBD2. Trimming cost V 9 bases and J 14 bases; bases outside gene matches: 19. CDR1 and CDR2 (germline): SGHRS, YFSETQ. The CDR3 has 16 residues. CDR3 sequence: CATSDRPTSGRAGEFF. The DNA for the CDR3 is TGCGCCACCTCTGACAGACCGACTAGCGGGAGGGCCGGTGAGTTCTTC.

This clone was counted a single time. The chain recombines TRBV11-2 with TRBJ2-5, with TRBD1 matching 11 bases. The CDR3 contains 16 residues. Germline values: CDR1 SGHAT, CDR2 FQNNGV. V gave up 5 bases and J gave up 5 bases; unmatched junction bases: 10. CDR3 sequence reads: CASSPHGQGARETQYF. In DNA form, the CDR3 reads TGTGCCAGCAGCCCGCACGGACAGGGGGCTCGTGAGACCCAGTACTTC. Full variable domain (outside the CDR3, taken from reference TRBV11-2 and TRBJ2-5): EAGVAQSPRYKIIEKRQSVAFWCNPISGHATLYWYQQILGQGPKLLIQFQNNGVVDDSQLPKDRFSAERLKGVDSTLKIQPAKLEDSAVYLCASSPHGQGARETQYFGPGTRLLVL.